The source of this T cell receptor (beta chain) is a study of OX40 agonist ivuxolimab in advanced cancers. The CDR3 spans 13 residues. Deletions cut 2 bases from V and 3 bases from J, with 7 bases between. The germline gives CDR1 SGHNT, CDR2 YYREEE (reference sequence). Blood got drawn at baseline, again on cycle 4 day 1, and then on cycle 7 day 1. Some clones are missing from TCRdb's copy, which holds only in-frame ones; the method was immunoSEQ multiplex PCR. This sample has around 100,000 clones; nearly 90% occur once, and the top ten carry roughly 0.16%. The gene calls are TRBV5-4 and TRBJ2-3; possible D gene TRBD1, 5 bases. Material: CD4+ or CD8+ T cells sorted from blood, obtained in a trial of the OX40 agonist ivuxolimab. The clonotype originates from an adult with an advanced solid tumor such as melanoma, head and neck, liver or kidney cancer. CDR3 sequence reads: CASSLDSTDTQYF. For the CDR3, the DNA is TGTGCCAGCAGCTTAGACAGTACAGATACGCAGTATTTT.